This TCR beta chain was recovered during a study of OX40 agonist ivuxolimab in advanced cancers. Method: immunoSEQ multiplex PCR; TCRdb's copy keeps in-frame clones and lacks some. Of about 110,000 clones detected, about 91% appear once; the ten largest clones hold around 0.7%. On cycle 4 day 1 and cycle 7 day 1, as well as at baseline, blood was sampled. Trimming took off 6 bases at V and 4 bases at J, with 8 bases between the two ends. Germline values: CDR1 SGHTA, CDR2 FQGNSA. This CDR3 is built from 12 residues. The sequencing here drew on CD4+ or CD8+ T cells sorted from blood, taken in a trial of the OX40 agonist ivuxolimab. This chain connects TRBV7-2 to TRBJ2-3, with D possibly called TRBD1 or TRBD2 (6 bases each). The origin of this receptor is an adult with an advanced solid tumor such as melanoma, head and neck, liver or kidney cancer. CDR3 protein: CASRGGADTQYF. The CDR3 coding sequence is TGTGCCAGCAGGGGGGGCGCAGATACGCAGTATTTT.